The 23 T cell receptor beta chains reported below all come from one sample, sequenced in a study of cytomegalovirus exposure and HLA in healthy donors. Both 60 Vbeta primers and 13 Jbeta primers went into the PCR. Clones were sequenced by immunoSEQ multiplex PCR, and TCRdb holds only the in-frame ones, with some missing. This table has roughly 190,000 clones, 65% to 80% appearing once. Sequencing was performed on PBMCs. Source of these receptors: a man aged 25 to 40 in good health and CMV-seropositive.

This clone was recorded a few times. The J gene is TRBJ2-1, the V gene TRBV28; 8 bases are a match to TRBD2. Trimming at V came to 2 bases and at J to 4 bases, leaving 4 bases not matched to a gene. Looked up from germline, CDR1 is MDHEN and CDR2 is SYDVKM. This CDR3 is 15 amino acids long. In DNA, the CDR3 is TGTGCCAGCAGTTTAGGCGGGAGGAAATACAATGAGCAGTTCTTC. This translates into CASSLGGRKYNEQFF.

The chain carries TRBV27 and TRBJ2-7; 7 bases line up with TRBD1. The CDR3 is made up of 13 amino acids. Per the germline V gene, CDR1 is MNHEY and CDR2 is SMNVEV (reference sequence). V lost 5 bases and J lost 4; bases outside the gene matches: 5. The CDR3 coding sequence is TGTGCCAGCAGTAGGGGACAGCATTACGAGCAGTACTTC. It specifies CASSRGQHYEQYF.

This clone turned up a few times. The chain joins TRBV10-3 to TRBJ1-5, with 9 bases aligning to TRBD1. J gave up 1 base and V 9 bases, and 1 base lay outside the gene matches. The length of the CDR3 is 13 residues. Germline CDR1 ENHRY, CDR2 SYGVKD. In nucleotides, the CDR3 is TGTGCCATACAGGGGGCAAGCAATCAGCCCCAGCATTTT. It yields the protein CAIQGASNQPQHF.

J is TRBJ2-5 and V is TRBV5-4; D may be TRBD1 (7 bases). Trimming left V 0 bases short and J 6 bases short, with 12 bases between. The CDR3 runs 14 residues. Germline V gene lookup returns CDR1 SGHNT and CDR2 YYREEE (reference sequence). CDR3 protein: CASSLGGGGKTQYF. CDR3 coding DNA: TGTGCCAGCAGCTTGGGAGGGGGCGGGAAGACCCAGTACTTC.

This clone occurred a few times. The sample contains more than one DNA sequence encoding this CDR3. The chain's CDR3 is CSVQMNTEAFF. The CDR3 nucleotides read TGCAGCGTACAGATGAACACTGAAGCTTTCTTT. The chain has TRBV29-1 and TRBJ1-1; D remains ambiguous. Per the germline V gene, CDR1 is SQVTM and CDR2 is ANQGSEA. The CDR3 contains 11 residues. The V end was cut by 6 bases, the J end by 0 bases, with 5 bases between. The complete variable domain, with remaining parts taken from reference TRBV29-1 and TRBJ1-1, reads SAVISQKPSRDICQRGTSLTIQCQVDSQVTMMFWYRQQPGQSLTLIATANQGSEATYESGFVIDKFPISRPNLTFSTLTVSNMSPEDSSIYLCSVQMNTEAFFGQGTRLTVV.

V gene TRBV28 combines with J gene TRBJ2-7; 11 positions match TRBD1. The V gene end was trimmed by 5 bases and the J gene end by 6 bases; junction bases not matched to a gene: 6. Per the germline V gene, CDR1 is MDHEN and CDR2 is SYDVKM. CDR3 size: 14 residues. CDR3 coding DNA: TGTGCCAGCAGTCCAAGGACAGGGGGCATCGAGCAGTACTTC. It encodes CASSPRTGGIEQYF.

CDR3 bases: TGTGCCAGCAGTTCCACAGGGGAGACCCAGTACTTC. Protein product: CASSSTGETQYF. This chain uses TRBV28 with TRBJ2-5; a weak D match, TRBD1 (6 bases). Germline assignment: CDR1 MDHEN and CDR2 SYDVKM. This CDR3 has 12 amino acids. Trimming removed 4 bases at V and 5 bases at J, with 8 bases between.

This clone was counted between two and nine times. This sequence joins TRBV7-8 and TRBJ2-7; 10 bases line up with TRBD2. CDR1 SGHVS and CDR2 FQNEAQ come from the germline V gene. CDR3 length equals 15 residues. With V trimmed by 4 bases and J by 2 bases, 5 bases remained unmatched. CDR3 coding DNA: TGTGCCAGCAGCTCTCTAGCGGGGGCCCCCTACGAGCAGTACTTC. Residues: CASSSLAGAPYEQYF.

The rearrangement uses TRBV30 and TRBJ2-7; TRBD2 matches at 12 bases. Germline values: CDR1 GTSNPN, CDR2 SVGIG (reference sequence). The CDR3 spans 14 residues. After removal of 3 bases from V and 1 base from J, the junction contained 1 base not matched to a gene. For the CDR3, the DNA is TGTGCCTGGAGGACTAGCGGGAGTTCCTACGAGCAGTACTTC. Encoded protein: CAWRTSGSSYEQYF.

This chain links TRBV9 with TRBJ2-7; D is perhaps TRBD2 (6 bases). Trimming stripped 4 bases from V and 3 bases from J, with 14 bases between. Germline V CDR1 and CDR2: SGDLS, YYNGEE. The CDR3 is 14 amino acids. CDR3 DNA: TGTGCCAGCAGCCCGCGGGGCACCAACTACGAGCAGTACTTC. It translates to CASSPRGTNYEQYF.

This rearrangement joins TRBV19 to TRBJ1-2; 9 nucleotides line up with TRBD1. The CDR3 consists of 16 residues. CDR1 and CDR2 from the germline V gene are LNHDA and SQIVND (reference sequence). J lost 7 bases, V lost 5 bases, and 14 bases had no gene match. In DNA, the CDR3 is TGTGCCAGTAGTCCCCGCCGCGGAACAGGGGGCGGTGGCTACACCTTC. Its protein product is CASSPRRGTGGGGYTF.

J is TRBJ2-5 and V is TRBV7-9; 9 nucleotides agree with TRBD1. The CDR3 is 15 amino acids. The junction had 4 bases not matched to a gene; V was cut back by 3 bases and J by 2 bases. CDR1 SEHNR and CDR2 FQNEAQ come from the germline V gene (reference sequence). CDR3 residues: CASSFEGTGQETQYF. In DNA form, the CDR3 reads TGTGCCAGCAGCTTCGAGGGGACAGGGCAAGAGACCCAGTACTTC.

The CDR3 spells CASSLAGTGPHEQYF. The CDR3 DNA reads as TGCGCCAGCAGCTTGGCCGGGACAGGGCCCCACGAGCAGTACTTC. J is TRBJ2-7 and V is TRBV5-1; 9 nucleotides line up with TRBD1. Germline CDR1 and CDR2: SGHRS and YFSETQ. The CDR3 has 15 residues. V trimming: 0 bases; J trimming: 5 bases; junction bases outside the gene matches: 6.

The chain has TRBV10-1 and TRBJ1-5; no clear D. In germline, CDR1 is WNHNN, CDR2 SYGVQD (reference sequence). The CDR3 runs to 19 residues. The germline V and J ends were trimmed by 3 bases and 0 bases, with 21 bases remaining between them. Written as DNA, the CDR3 is TGCGCCAGCAGTGACCCGGGGTGGAGGTACGGATATAGCAATCAGCCCCAGCATTTT. Its protein product is CASSDPGWRYGYSNQPQHF.

V usage is TRBV2 and J usage is TRBJ2-1; tentative D call: TRBD2 (5 bases). The CDR3 sequence is 14 residues long. Germline V gene data show CDR1 as SNHLY and CDR2 as FYNNEI. V dropped 6 bases and J dropped 8 bases, with 17 bases sitting between them. CDR3 protein: CASREDSRRHEQFF. CDR3 DNA: TGTGCCAGCAGGGAGGACTCTCGTCGTCATGAGCAGTTCTTC.

The chain employs TRBV2 and TRBJ2-1, with a weak D call TRBD2 (7 bases). Deletions cut 7 bases from V and 9 bases from J, with 19 bases between. The CDR3 has 14 amino acids. Germline V lookup: CDR1 SNHLY, CDR2 FYNNEI. Written as DNA, the CDR3 is TGTGCCAGCACTCAGGGGCAGCGGGACGGTGAGCAGTTCTTC. Translating it yields CASTQGQRDGEQFF.

This clone occurred a few times. The V and J genes are TRBV29-1 and TRBJ2-7; D is perhaps TRBD2 (5 bases). From germline, CDR1 is SQVTM and CDR2 ANQGSEA. Trimming took off 4 bases at V and 5 bases at J, with 21 bases between the two ends. There are 15 residues in the CDR3. CDR3 protein: CSVGDAWTVRNEQYF. The CDR3 DNA reads TGCAGCGTTGGAGACGCCTGGACTGTTCGCAACGAGCAGTACTTC.

The rearrangement uses TRBV19 and TRBJ1-3; no firm D call. V gave up 4 bases and J gave up 0 bases, with 7 bases separating them. CDR1 is LNHDA, CDR2 SQIVND, per germline (reference sequence). The CDR3 is 14 residues long. The CDR3 DNA sequence: TGTGCCAGTAGTACCGCGAGCTCTGGAAACACCATATATTTT. Its protein product is CASSTASSGNTIYF.

This clone was found once. The chain recombines TRBV5-1 with TRBJ2-2; D may be TRBD1 (5 bases). Germline V lookup: CDR1 SGHRS, CDR2 YFSETQ. Deletions cut 0 bases from V and 6 bases from J, with 6 bases between. The CDR3 totals 13 residues. CDR3 sequence reads: CASSLEGPGELFF. CDR3 coding DNA: TGCGCCAGCAGCTTGGAGGGGCCCGGGGAGCTGTTTTTT.

The V gene is TRBV6-6, the J gene TRBJ2-5; 12 nucleotides agree with TRBD2. This CDR3 spans 16 amino acids. Germline trimming cut 6 bases from V and 2 bases from J; bases unmatched to any gene: 7. CDR1 is MNHNY and CDR2 is SVGAGI in the germline V gene (reference sequence). As DNA, the CDR3 is TGTGCCAGCAGCCCAACTAGCGGGAGGAAGCAAGAGACCCAGTACTTC. Translating it yields CASSPTSGRKQETQYF.

The table lists this clone with a few counts. This chain links TRBV7-3 with TRBJ2-3; the D gene is possibly TRBD1 (5 bases). V was pared by 4 bases and J by 6 bases, with 20 bases between. CDR3 length: 16 amino acids. From germline, CDR1 is SGHTA and CDR2 FQGTGA. CDR3 loop: CASSSARQMGADTQYF. For the CDR3, the DNA is TGTGCCAGCAGCTCTGCCAGACAGATGGGTGCGGATACGCAGTATTTT. The full variable domain, with the rest looked up from reference TRBV7-3 and TRBJ2-3, is GAGVSQTPSNKVTEKGKYVELRCDPISGHTALYWYRQSLGQGPEFLIYFQGTGAADDSGLPNDRFFAVRPEGSVSTLKIQRTERGDSAVYLCASSSARQMGADTQYFGPGTRLTVL.

The gene calls are TRBV30 and TRBJ1-6, with a tentative D call TRBD1 (5 bases). CDR1 is GTSNPN and CDR2 is SVGIG in the germline V gene (reference sequence). This CDR3 has 14 residues. Between the trimmed V and J ends, which lost 0 bases and 7 bases, there was a span of 10 bases. The DNA for the CDR3 is TGTGCCTGGAGTGTACAGGCAGGAAATTCACCCCTCCACTTT. Its protein is CAWSVQAGNSPLHF.

The sample holds a few counts of this clone. The DNA of the CDR3 is TGTGCCAGCAGCCGAGGGGGCCCCTATAGCAATCAGCCCCAGCATTTT. This encodes CASSRGGPYSNQPQHF. V is TRBV7-8 and J is TRBJ1-5; 7 nucleotides agree with TRBD1. This CDR3 is 16 amino acids long. Germline-derived CDR1 and CDR2 are SGHVS and FQNEAQ. J was trimmed by 0 bases and V by 5 bases; bases with no gene match: 7.